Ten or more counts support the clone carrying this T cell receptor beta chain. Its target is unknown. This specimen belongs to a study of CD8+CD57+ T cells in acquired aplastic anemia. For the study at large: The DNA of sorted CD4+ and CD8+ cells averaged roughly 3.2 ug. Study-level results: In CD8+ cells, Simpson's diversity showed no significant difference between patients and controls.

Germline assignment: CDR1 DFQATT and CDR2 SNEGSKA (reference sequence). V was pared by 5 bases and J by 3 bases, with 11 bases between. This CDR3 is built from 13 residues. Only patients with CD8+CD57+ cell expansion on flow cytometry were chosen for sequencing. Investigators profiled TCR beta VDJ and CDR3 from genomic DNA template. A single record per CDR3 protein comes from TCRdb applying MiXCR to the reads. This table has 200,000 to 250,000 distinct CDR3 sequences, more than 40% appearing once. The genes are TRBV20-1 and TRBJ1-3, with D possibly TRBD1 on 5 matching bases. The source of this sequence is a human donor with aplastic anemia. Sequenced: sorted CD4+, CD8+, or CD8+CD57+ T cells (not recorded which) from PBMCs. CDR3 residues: CSALDRYGNTIYF. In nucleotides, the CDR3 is TGCAGTGCTCTCGACAGATATGGAAACACCATATATTTT.